Listed here are 28 T cell receptor beta chains from one sample, sequenced in a study of blood T cell repertoires in COVID-19. Assay: immunoSEQ multiplex PCR; the TCRdb copy retains only in-frame clones and omits some. Found here are about 230,000 clones, around 92% of them singletons; the top ten hold about 4%. The sample consisted of PBMCs or T cells enriched from blood (not recorded which). The source of these receptors is a woman in her 30s with acute COVID-19.

The chain is built from TRBV5-1 and TRBJ1-4, with D perhaps matching TRBD1 (6 bases). The CDR3 is made up of 15 amino acids. Trimming removed 0 bases from V and 6 bases from J, with 12 bases in between. Germline loops: CDR1 SGHRS, CDR2 YFSETQ. The CDR3 sequence is CASSLVQGRDEKLFF. CDR3 sequence (DNA): TGCGCCAGCAGCTTGGTACAGGGACGGGATGAAAAACTGTTTTTT.

The rearrangement joins TRBV4-1 to TRBJ2-3; D is unresolved. Germline V gene sequence: CDR1 MGHRA, CDR2 YSYEKL. V dropped 1 base and J dropped 2 bases, with 7 bases sitting between them. This CDR3 contains 14 residues. For the CDR3, the DNA is TGCGCCAGCAGCCAAGTCCCATCCACAGATACGCAGTATTTT. This gives the protein CASSQVPSTDTQYF.

The chain has TRBV9 and TRBJ1-2; the D is unclear. The CDR3 has 15 residues. Trimming took off 3 bases at V and 4 bases at J, with 16 bases between the two ends. Germline-derived CDR1 and CDR2 are SGDLS and YYNGEE. This chain's CDR3 is CASSEFPWSPYGYTF. The DNA for the CDR3 is TGTGCCAGCAGCGAGTTTCCGTGGAGTCCCTATGGCTACACCTTC.

The gene calls are TRBV7-2 and TRBJ1-1; 8 bases map to TRBD1. CDR1 SGHTA and CDR2 FQGNSA come from the germline V gene. The CDR3 totals 15 residues. The ends lost 5 bases at V and 6 bases at J; junction bases unmatched: 11. The CDR3 DNA follows: TGTGCCAGCAGCACCCGGACAGGGTGGACAGCTGAAGCTTTCTTT. Translating gives CASSTRTGWTAEAFF.

This clone was seen a handful of times. The chain employs TRBV5-1 and TRBJ2-7; D perhaps matches TRBD1 (6 bases). Germline CDR1 reads SGHRS; CDR2 reads YFSETQ. The CDR3 has 18 residues. V was pared by 3 bases and J by 3 bases, with 25 bases between. This chain's CDR3 is CASSWVSSGEKINYEQYF. The CDR3 DNA is TGCGCCAGCAGCTGGGTCAGTTCAGGGGAAAAAATTAACTACGAGCAGTACTTC. The full variable domain, rest sourced from reference TRBV5-1 and TRBJ2-7, is KAGVTQTPRYLIKTRGQQVTLSCSPISGHRSVSWYQQTPGQGLQFLFEYFSETQRNKGNFPGRFSGRQFSNSRSEMNVSTLELGDSALYLCASSWVSSGEKINYEQYFGPGTRLTVT.

This clone was observed a single time. The chain employs TRBV11-2 and TRBJ1-4; TRBD1 is a possible D gene (5 bases). In germline, CDR1 is SGHAT, CDR2 FQNNGV. The ends were cut back, 3 bases at V and 4 bases at J, with 24 bases in the middle. The CDR3 length is 19 residues. CDR3 sequence: CASSFSAGPGRSGNEKLFF. CDR3 coding DNA: TGTGCCAGCAGCTTTAGCGCGGGGCCGGGTCGCAGCGGTAATGAAAAACTGTTTTTT.

The V and J genes are TRBV19 and TRBJ1-3, with D unclear. This CDR3 is 14 amino acids long. Germline-derived CDR1 and CDR2 are LNHDA and SQIVND (reference sequence). Trimming took off 4 bases at V and 0 bases at J, with 7 bases between the two ends. CDR3 DNA: TGTGCCAGTAGTACCGGGATCTCTGGAAACACCATATATTTT. Translating it yields CASSTGISGNTIYF.

The genes are TRBV10-1 and TRBJ1-1; D might be TRBD1 (6 bases). This CDR3 has 13 amino acids. The V and J ends lost 5 bases and 1 base respectively, with 8 bases between them. CDR1 is WNHNN, CDR2 SYGVQD, per germline (reference sequence). The chain's CDR3 is CASSPGENTEAFF. The CDR3 DNA sequence: TGCGCCAGCAGTCCAGGGGAGAACACTGAAGCTTTCTTT.

Worth noting for this clone: In the same sample, other DNA sequences code for this CDR3. The chain links TRBV7-2 to TRBJ2-1; 10 nucleotides agree with TRBD2. In germline, CDR1 is SGHTA, CDR2 FQGNSA. The CDR3 length is 15 residues. The V and J ends lost 1 base and 3 bases, in that order; junction bases with no gene match: 0. The CDR3 bases are TGTGCCAGCAGCTTAGGACTAGCGGGCTACAATGAGCAGTTCTTC. Encoded protein: CASSLGLAGYNEQFF.

The chain recombines TRBV19 with TRBJ1-1; D is unresolved. This CDR3 comprises 13 residues. Per germline, CDR1 LNHDA and CDR2 SQIVND (reference sequence). V was cut by 2 bases and J by 1 base, with 5 bases left in between. The CDR3 spells CASSIRENTEAFF. The DNA of the CDR3 is TGTGCCAGTAGTATACGGGAGAACACTGAAGCTTTCTTT.

The CDR3 DNA reads as TGTGCCAGCAGTTTAGGAGGAGAAAAACTGTTTTTT. Translating it yields CASSLGGEKLFF. V is TRBV28 and J is TRBJ1-4; D unclear. The CDR3 has 12 amino acids. V was trimmed by 2 bases and J by 8 bases, leaving 6 bases between them. Germline CDR1 reads MDHEN; CDR2 reads SYDVKM.

The chain couples TRBV28 to TRBJ1-5, with D hard to call. CDR1 and CDR2 (germline): MDHEN, SYDVKM. V was clipped by 1 base and J by 1 base, with 8 bases between them. The CDR3 has 15 residues. The CDR3: CASSLSSLSNQPQHF. The CDR3 DNA sequence: TGTGCCAGCAGTTTATCATCCCTAAGCAATCAGCCCCAGCATTTT.

This clone was counted once. The sample carries other DNA sequences with the same CDR3. V usage is TRBV3-1 (or the pseudogene TRBV3-2) and J usage is TRBJ1-2, with no clear D. Trimming pared 0 bases from V and 3 bases from J, leaving 5 bases between. Germline V gene data show CDR1 as LGHDT and CDR2 as YNNKEL (reference sequence). This CDR3 is 13 amino acids long. The CDR3 DNA is TGTGCCAGCAGCCAAGATTCAGACTATGGCTACACCTTC. Translated, it gives CASSQDSDYGYTF.

A single count supports this clone. The CDR3 DNA is TGCGCCAGCCGCCCCTGGGACAGGGCCTACGAGCAGTACTTC. Translating gives CASRPWDRAYEQYF. The chain has TRBV4-1 and TRBJ2-7, with TRBD1 matching 9 bases. Unmatched junction bases numbered 7, after V lost 8 bases and J lost 2 bases. The CDR3 is made up of 14 amino acids. Germline CDR1 and CDR2: MGHRA and YSYEKL.

V is TRBV5-4 and J is TRBJ1-1, with 7 positions matching TRBD1. This CDR3 region has 15 residues. The V gene end was trimmed by 4 bases and the J gene end by 6 bases; junction bases not matched to a gene: 12. Germline assignment: CDR1 SGHNT and CDR2 YYREEE (reference sequence). The CDR3 is CASSNRQGLSPEAFF. CDR3 DNA sequence: TGTGCCAGCAGCAACAGACAGGGTTTGTCCCCTGAAGCTTTCTTT.

The J gene is TRBJ1-1, the V gene TRBV27, with TRBD1 identical over 7 bases. The CDR3 runs 13 residues. Germline V gene sequence: CDR1 MNHEY, CDR2 SMNVEV (reference sequence). The junction had 7 bases not matched to a gene; V was cut back by 6 bases and J by 6 bases. The CDR3 protein is CASREHRGAEAFF. CDR3 nucleotide sequence: TGTGCCAGCAGAGAGCACAGGGGCGCTGAAGCTTTCTTT.

The chain uses TRBV12-5 and TRBJ2-1; 7 bases are a match to TRBD2. The J segment lost 2 bases and the V segment lost 2 bases, leaving 9 bases of the junction unmatched. This CDR3 comprises 17 residues. Germline V gives CDR1 LGHNT, CDR2 FRNRAP. The CDR3 DNA sequence: TGTGCTAGTGGTTTGAAACCGGGGGGAATCACCTACAATGAGCAGTTCTTC. Translating it yields CASGLKPGGITYNEQFF.

This sequence joins TRBV7-3 and TRBJ2-1; the D gene is possibly TRBD2 (7 bases). The germline V gene encodes CDR1 SGHTA and CDR2 FQGTGA. The CDR3 is made up of 15 amino acids. V was trimmed by 7 bases and J by 7 bases, leaving 20 bases between them. Here the CDR3 DNA reads TGTGCCAGCACCCGTGGGGGGGGCCGAGGGAATGAGCAGTTCTTC. Its protein is CASTRGGGRGNEQFF.

The genes are TRBV30 and TRBJ1-6, with 10 nucleotides matching TRBD1. Germline values: CDR1 GTSNPN, CDR2 SVGIG (reference sequence). The CDR3 totals 15 residues. The V and J ends lost 3 bases and 8 bases, in that order; junction bases with no gene match: 7. CDR3 protein: CAWRQLDRGDSPLHF. The CDR3 DNA sequence: TGTGCCTGGAGACAACTGGACAGGGGGGATTCACCCCTCCACTTT. The full variable domain, completed using reference TRBV30 and TRBJ1-6, is SQTIHQWPATLVQPVGSPLSLECTVEGTSNPNLYWYRQAAGRGLQLLFYSVGIGQISSEVPQNLSASRPQDRQFILSSKKLLLSDSGFYLCAWRQLDRGDSPLHFGNGTRLTVT.

V and J are TRBV12-3 or TRBV12-4 and TRBJ1-1, with 7 bases that match TRBD1. V gave up 6 bases and J gave up 7 bases; unmatched junction bases: 5. This CDR3 has 12 residues. The CDR3 sequence is CASSQGGSEAFF. The CDR3 DNA is TGTGCCAGCAGCCAGGGGGGTAGTGAAGCTTTCTTT.

This clone came up once. The chain uses TRBV19 and TRBJ2-1, with a weak D call TRBD2 (6 bases). Germline V gene sequence: CDR1 LNHDA, CDR2 SQIVND (reference sequence). V was trimmed by 6 bases and J by 3 bases, leaving 12 bases between them. The CDR3 runs to 14 residues. The CDR3, as DNA: TGTGCCAGTAGAAGAGGAGGGAACTACAATGAGCAGTTCTTC. Translation: CASRRGGNYNEQFF.

The chain carries TRBV19 and TRBJ1-5; D remains unclear. V lost 6 bases to trimming and J lost 3 bases, with 9 bases between them. Germline-derived CDR1 and CDR2 are LNHDA and SQIVND (reference sequence). This CDR3 is 13 amino acids long. Here the CDR3 DNA reads TGTGCCAGTAGATCGGGTATCAATCAGCCCCAGCATTTT. This sequence encodes CASRSGINQPQHF.

The rearrangement links TRBV12-3 or TRBV12-4 to TRBJ1-5; tentatively, D is TRBD1 (5 bases). The CDR3 spans 13 residues. V was shortened by 3 bases and J by 7 bases, with 10 bases between the two germline ends. Here the CDR3 reads CASSFGGEQPQHF. CDR3 nucleotide sequence: TGTGCCAGCAGTTTCGGAGGGGAGCAGCCCCAGCATTTT.

The CDR3 nucleotides are TGTGCCAGCAGCGTCTTGGTTAGCGGGGGAGCCTACGAGCAGTACTTC. Translating gives CASSVLVSGGAYEQYF. The chain combines TRBV5-6 with TRBJ2-7, with 9 bases matching TRBD2. Trimming took 4 bases from V and 2 from J; bases not matched to a gene: 10. Germline V CDR1 and CDR2: SGHDT, YYEEEE. The CDR3 length is 16 residues.

The J gene is TRBJ2-1, the V gene TRBV25-1; no reliable D call. Germline-derived CDR1 and CDR2 are MGHDK and SYGVNS. The V and J ends lost 1 base and 8 bases respectively, with 6 bases between them. The CDR3 has 12 amino acids. The DNA of the CDR3 is TGTGCCAGCAGTGAATCCGGGTATGAGCAGTTCTTC. This codes for CASSESGYEQFF.

The rearrangement uses TRBV27 and TRBJ1-2, with 8 bases fitting TRBD1. V was pared by 0 bases and J by 9 bases, with 3 bases of the junction left unmatched. Germline lookup yields CDR1 MNHEY and CDR2 SMNVEV (reference sequence). The CDR3 length is 13 residues. CDR3 residues: CASSLSQGASYTF. The DNA for the CDR3 is TGTGCCAGCAGTTTATCCCAGGGGGCTAGCTACACCTTC.

Concerning this clone itself: The DNA is left out, because the CDR3 cannot be placed on it with certainty; the CDR3 is given as TCRdb lists it. The J gene is TRBJ1-1, the V gene TRBV5-6. From germline, CDR1 is SGHDT and CDR2 YYEEEE. The CDR3 length is 15 residues, termini included. The CDR3: CASSSSGRAGTEAFF.

The chain has TRBV7-9 and TRBJ2-2; TRBD2 is a possible D gene (5 bases). The ends were cut back, 0 bases at V and 6 bases at J, with 11 bases in the middle. The CDR3 is 15 residues long. Germline assignment: CDR1 SEHNR and CDR2 FQNEAQ (reference sequence). The CDR3 coding sequence is TGTGCCAGCAGCTTAGCGTTTGGAGCGGCCGGGGAGCTGTTTTTT. It codes for CASSLAFGAAGELFF.